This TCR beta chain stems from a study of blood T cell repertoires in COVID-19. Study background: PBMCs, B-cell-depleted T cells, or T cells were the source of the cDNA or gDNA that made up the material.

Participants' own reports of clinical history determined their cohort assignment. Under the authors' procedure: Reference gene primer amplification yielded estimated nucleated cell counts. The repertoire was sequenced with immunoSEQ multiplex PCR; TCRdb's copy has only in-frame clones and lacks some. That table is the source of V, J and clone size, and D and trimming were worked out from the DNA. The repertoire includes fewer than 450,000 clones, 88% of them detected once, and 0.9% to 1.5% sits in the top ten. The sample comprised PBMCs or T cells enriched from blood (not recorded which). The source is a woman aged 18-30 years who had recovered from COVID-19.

The CDR3 region is CASSSGMPYGYTF. As DNA, the CDR3 is TGTGCCAGCAGCTCCGGGATGCCCTATGGCTACACCTTC. The V call is TRBV7-2, the J call TRBJ1-2; D is ambiguous. Per germline, CDR1 SGHTA and CDR2 FQGNSA. The ends were cut back, 4 bases at V and 4 bases at J, with 10 bases in the middle. CDR3 length: 13 residues.